This TCR beta chain was sequenced for a study of molecular identifiers for immune sequencing clone quantification. This clonotype was counted ten times or more. The antigen is unknown. TCRdb re-analysed the PCR reads in MiXCR, keeping a single row per CDR3 protein. The profile shows roughly 320,000 distinct CDR3 sequences, about 22% of them singletons. This CDR3 spans 15 amino acids. Germline V gene lookup returns CDR1 SGHTA and CDR2 FQGNSA. V was trimmed by 5 bases and J by 2 bases, leaving 13 bases between them. The study, taken as a whole, reports: Whereas naive cells kept under 1% of molecules in clones above 20 RNA copies, such clones held over 99% in effectors. Jurkat TCR RNA that was spiked in from one cell was reportedly detectable among some 1 million naive cells.

Naive CD8 T cells were sorted, and the gate applied was CD8+CD4-CCR7+CD45RA+. Sequenced material: naive CD8+ T cells from blood, with Jurkat cell RNA spiked in. Subset described: FACS-sorted CD8+CD4-CCR7+CD45RA+ naive T cells. The TCR originated in a human donor in good health. Some libraries in this study had Jurkat cell RNA spiked in. The chain recombines TRBV7-2 with TRBJ2-1; D is possibly TRBD1 (6 bases). CDR3 bases: TGTGCCAGCAGCCAAAAGGACAGTCCCTACAATGAGCAGTTCTTC. Translation gives CASSQKDSPYNEQFF.